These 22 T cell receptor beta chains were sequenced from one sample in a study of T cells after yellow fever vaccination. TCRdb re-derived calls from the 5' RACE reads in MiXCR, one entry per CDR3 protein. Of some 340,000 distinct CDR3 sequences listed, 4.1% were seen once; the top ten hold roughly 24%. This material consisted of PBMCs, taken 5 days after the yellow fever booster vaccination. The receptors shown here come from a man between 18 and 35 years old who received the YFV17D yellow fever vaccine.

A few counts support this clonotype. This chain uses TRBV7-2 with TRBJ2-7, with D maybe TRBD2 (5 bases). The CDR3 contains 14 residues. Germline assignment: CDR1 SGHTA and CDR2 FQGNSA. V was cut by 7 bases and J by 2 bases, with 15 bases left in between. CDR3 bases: TGTGCCAGCACCCCGGAGCGGACCACCTACGAGCAGTACTTC. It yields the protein CASTPERTTYEQYF.

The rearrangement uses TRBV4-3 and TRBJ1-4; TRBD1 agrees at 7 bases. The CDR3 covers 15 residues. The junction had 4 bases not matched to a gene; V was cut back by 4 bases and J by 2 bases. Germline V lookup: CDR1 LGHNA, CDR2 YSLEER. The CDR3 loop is CASSRQGGTNEKLFF. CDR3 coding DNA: TGCGCCAGCAGCCGCCAGGGGGGGACTAATGAAAAACTGTTTTTT.

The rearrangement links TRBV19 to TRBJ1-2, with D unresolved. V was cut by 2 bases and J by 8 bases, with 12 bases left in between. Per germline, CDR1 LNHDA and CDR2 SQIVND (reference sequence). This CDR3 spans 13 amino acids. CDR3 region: CASSIRGLVGYTF. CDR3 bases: TGTGCCAGTAGTATAAGAGGGCTGGTCGGCTACACCTTC.

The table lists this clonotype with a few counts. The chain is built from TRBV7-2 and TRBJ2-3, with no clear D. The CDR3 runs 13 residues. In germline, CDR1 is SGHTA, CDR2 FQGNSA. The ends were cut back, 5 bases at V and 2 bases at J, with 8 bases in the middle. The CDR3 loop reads CASSPTYTDTQYF. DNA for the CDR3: TGTGCCAGCAGCCCGACTTACACAGATACGCAGTATTTT. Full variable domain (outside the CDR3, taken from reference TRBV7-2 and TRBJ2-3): GAGVSQSPSNKVTEKGKDVELRCDPISGHTALYWYRQSLGQGLEFLIYFQGNSAPDKSGLPSDRFSAERTGGSVSTLTIQRTQQEDSAVYLCASSPTYTDTQYFGPGTRLTVL.

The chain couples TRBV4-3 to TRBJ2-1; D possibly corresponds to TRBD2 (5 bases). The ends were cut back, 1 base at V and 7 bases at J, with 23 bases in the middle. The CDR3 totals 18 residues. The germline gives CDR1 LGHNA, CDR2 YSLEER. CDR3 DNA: TGCGCCAGCAGCCAAGGGAGCACCCTAGCTCGGTTGGCTAATGAGCAGTTCTTC. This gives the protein CASSQGSTLARLANEQFF.

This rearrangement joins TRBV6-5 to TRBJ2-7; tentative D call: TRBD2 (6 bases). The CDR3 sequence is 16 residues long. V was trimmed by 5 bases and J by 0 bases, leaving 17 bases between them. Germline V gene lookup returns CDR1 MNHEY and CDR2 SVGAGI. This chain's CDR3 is CASSHYGRDGSYEQYF. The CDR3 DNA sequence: TGTGCCAGCAGTCACTACGGGAGAGACGGCTCCTACGAGCAGTACTTC.

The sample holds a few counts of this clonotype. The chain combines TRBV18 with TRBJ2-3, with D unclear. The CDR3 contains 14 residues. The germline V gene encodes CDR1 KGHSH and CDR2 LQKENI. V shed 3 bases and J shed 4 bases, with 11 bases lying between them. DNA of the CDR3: TGTGCCAGCTCACCCCAAGGATCCGCAGATACGCAGTATTTT. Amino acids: CASSPQGSADTQYF.

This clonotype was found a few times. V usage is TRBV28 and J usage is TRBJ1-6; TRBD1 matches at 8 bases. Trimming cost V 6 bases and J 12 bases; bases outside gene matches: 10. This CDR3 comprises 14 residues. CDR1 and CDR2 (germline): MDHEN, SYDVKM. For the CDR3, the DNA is TGTGCCAGCAGCGCGACAGGGGTTCTAGGACCCCTCCACTTT. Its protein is CASSATGVLGPLHF.

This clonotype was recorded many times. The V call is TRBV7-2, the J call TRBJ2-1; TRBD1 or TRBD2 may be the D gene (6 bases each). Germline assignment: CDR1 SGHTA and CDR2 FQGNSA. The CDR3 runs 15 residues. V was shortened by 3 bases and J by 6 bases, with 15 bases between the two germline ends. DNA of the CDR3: TGTGCCAGCAGCTTCCGAGGGGGAGGATTCAATGAGCAGTTCTTC. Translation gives CASSFRGGGFNEQFF. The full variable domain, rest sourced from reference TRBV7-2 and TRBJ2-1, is GAGVSQSPSNKVTEKGKDVELRCDPISGHTALYWYRQSLGQGLEFLIYFQGNSAPDKSGLPSDRFSAERTGGSVSTLTIQRTQQEDSAVYLCASSFRGGGFNEQFFGPGTRLTVL.

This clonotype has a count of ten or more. In nucleotides, the CDR3 is TGCGCCAGCAGCTTGGGGGGCGCATCCGGGGAGCTGTTTTTT. It is translated as CASSLGGASGELFF. V usage is TRBV5-1 and J usage is TRBJ2-2, with a possible D match to TRBD1 (5 bases). This CDR3 is 14 amino acids long. The germline gives CDR1 SGHRS, CDR2 YFSETQ. Trimming stripped 0 bases from V and 6 bases from J, with 9 bases between.

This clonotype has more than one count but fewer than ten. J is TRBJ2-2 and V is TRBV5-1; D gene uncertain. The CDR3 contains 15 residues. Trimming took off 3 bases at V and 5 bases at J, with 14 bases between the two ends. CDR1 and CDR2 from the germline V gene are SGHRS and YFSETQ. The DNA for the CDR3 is TGCGCCAGCAGCTGGACCTCGGCGGAGACCGGGGAGCTGTTTTTT. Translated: CASSWTSAETGELFF.

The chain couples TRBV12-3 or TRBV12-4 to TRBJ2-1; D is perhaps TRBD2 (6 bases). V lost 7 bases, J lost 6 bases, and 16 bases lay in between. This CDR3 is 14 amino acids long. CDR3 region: CASIGGPLPNEQFF. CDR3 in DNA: TGTGCCAGCATCGGGGGACCATTGCCCAATGAGCAGTTCTTC.

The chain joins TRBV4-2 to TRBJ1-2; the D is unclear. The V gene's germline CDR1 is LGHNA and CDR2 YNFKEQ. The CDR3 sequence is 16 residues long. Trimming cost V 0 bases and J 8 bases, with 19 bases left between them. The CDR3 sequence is CASSQEIIGPAWGYTF. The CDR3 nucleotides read TGTGCCAGCAGCCAAGAAATCATCGGTCCCGCATGGGGCTACACCTTC.

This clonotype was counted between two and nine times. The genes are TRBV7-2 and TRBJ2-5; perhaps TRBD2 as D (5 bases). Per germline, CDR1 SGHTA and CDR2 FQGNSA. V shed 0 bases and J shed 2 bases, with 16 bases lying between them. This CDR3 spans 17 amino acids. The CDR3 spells CASSLALGAPRQETQYF. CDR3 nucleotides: TGTGCCAGCAGCTTAGCGCTGGGAGCGCCCCGACAAGAGACCCAGTACTTC.

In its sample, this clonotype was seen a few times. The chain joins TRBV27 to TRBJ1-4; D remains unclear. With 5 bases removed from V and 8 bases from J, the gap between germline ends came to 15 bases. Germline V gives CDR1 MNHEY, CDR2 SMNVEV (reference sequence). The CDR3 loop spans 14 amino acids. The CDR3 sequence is CASSEAALGEKLFF. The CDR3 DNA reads TGTGCCAGCAGTGAAGCGGCATTAGGAGAAAAACTGTTTTTT.

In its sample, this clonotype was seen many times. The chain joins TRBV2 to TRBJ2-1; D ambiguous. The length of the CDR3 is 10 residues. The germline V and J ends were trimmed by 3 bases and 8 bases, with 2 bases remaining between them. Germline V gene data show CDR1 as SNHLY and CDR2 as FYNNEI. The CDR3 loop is CASSDYEQFF. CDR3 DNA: TGTGCCAGCAGTGACTATGAGCAGTTCTTC.

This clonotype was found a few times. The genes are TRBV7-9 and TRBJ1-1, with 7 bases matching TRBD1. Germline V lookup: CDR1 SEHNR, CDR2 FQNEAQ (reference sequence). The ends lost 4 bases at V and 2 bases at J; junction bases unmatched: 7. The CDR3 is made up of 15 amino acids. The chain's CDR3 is CASSYGGQINTEAFF. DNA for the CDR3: TGTGCCAGCAGCTATGGGGGACAGATAAACACTGAAGCTTTCTTT.

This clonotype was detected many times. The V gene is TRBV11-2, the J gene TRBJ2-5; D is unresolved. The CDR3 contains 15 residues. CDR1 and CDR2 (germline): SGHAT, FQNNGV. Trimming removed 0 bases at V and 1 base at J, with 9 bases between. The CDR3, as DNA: TGTGCCAGCAGCTTAGATCTAACCTTCCAAGAGACCCAGTACTTC. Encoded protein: CASSLDLTFQETQYF.

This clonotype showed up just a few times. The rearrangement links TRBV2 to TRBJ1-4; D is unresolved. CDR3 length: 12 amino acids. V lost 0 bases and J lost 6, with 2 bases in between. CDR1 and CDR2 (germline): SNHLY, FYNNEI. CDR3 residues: CASSEADEKLFF. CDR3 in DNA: TGTGCCAGCAGTGAAGCGGATGAAAAACTGTTTTTT.

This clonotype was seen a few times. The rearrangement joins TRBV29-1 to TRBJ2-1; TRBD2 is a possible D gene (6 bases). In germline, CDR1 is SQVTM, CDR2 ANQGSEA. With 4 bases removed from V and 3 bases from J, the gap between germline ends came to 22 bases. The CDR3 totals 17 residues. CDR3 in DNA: TGCAGCGTTGCCGGGGAAGTGGGGACTTACCACTACAATGAGCAGTTCTTC. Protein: CSVAGEVGTYHYNEQFF.

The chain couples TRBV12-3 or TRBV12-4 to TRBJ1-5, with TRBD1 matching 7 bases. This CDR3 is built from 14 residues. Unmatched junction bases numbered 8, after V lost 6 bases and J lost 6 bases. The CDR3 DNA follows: TGTGCCAGCAGAGGGGACAGACAAATTCAGCCCCAGCATTTT. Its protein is CASRGDRQIQPQHF.

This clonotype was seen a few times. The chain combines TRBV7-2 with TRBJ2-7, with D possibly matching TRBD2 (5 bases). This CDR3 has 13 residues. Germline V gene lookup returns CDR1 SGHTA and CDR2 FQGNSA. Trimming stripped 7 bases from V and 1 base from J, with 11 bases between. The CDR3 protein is CASIPSGSYEQYF. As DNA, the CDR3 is TGTGCCAGCATTCCCAGCGGATCCTACGAGCAGTACTTC.